Following are 3 T cell receptor beta chains from one sample sequenced in a study of cytomegalovirus exposure and HLA in healthy donors. Primers for the PCR totalled 60 Vbeta and 13 Jbeta. Using immunoSEQ multiplex PCR, the repertoire was profiled, and TCRdb retains in-frame clones only, with some absent. The sample records about 76,000 clones, 73% being singletons. The sample comprised PBMCs. Source of these receptors: a woman in her 40s in good health and CMV-seropositive.

The CDR3 nucleotides read TGTGCCAGCAGTCCGGGTCCGGGAATGAACACTGAAGCTTTCTTT. Its translation: CASSPGPGMNTEAFF. V usage is TRBV27 and J usage is TRBJ1-1; no clear D. The CDR3 is 15 residues long. The V gene's germline CDR1 is MNHEY and CDR2 SMNVEV (reference sequence). V lost 5 bases to trimming and J lost 0 bases, with 13 bases between them.

CDR3 DNA sequence: TGCGCCAGCAGCATAAACAGGGGGGAGGATAATGAAAAACTGTTTTTT. Translated: CASSINRGEDNEKLFF. The chain carries TRBV5-1 and TRBJ1-4, with 8 bases fitting TRBD1. Trimming took 4 bases from V and 4 from J; bases not matched to a gene: 9. The CDR3 spans 16 residues. Germline CDR1 reads SGHRS; CDR2 reads YFSETQ.

V usage is TRBV13 and J usage is TRBJ2-7; D gene unclear. This CDR3 comprises 15 residues. V was clipped by 0 bases and J by 4 bases, with 13 bases between them. The germline V gene has CDR1 PRHDT and CDR2 FYEKMQ (reference sequence). The CDR3 protein is CASSLGRNTIYEQYF. CDR3 coding DNA: TGTGCCAGCAGCTTAGGGCGAAACACTATATACGAGCAGTACTTC.